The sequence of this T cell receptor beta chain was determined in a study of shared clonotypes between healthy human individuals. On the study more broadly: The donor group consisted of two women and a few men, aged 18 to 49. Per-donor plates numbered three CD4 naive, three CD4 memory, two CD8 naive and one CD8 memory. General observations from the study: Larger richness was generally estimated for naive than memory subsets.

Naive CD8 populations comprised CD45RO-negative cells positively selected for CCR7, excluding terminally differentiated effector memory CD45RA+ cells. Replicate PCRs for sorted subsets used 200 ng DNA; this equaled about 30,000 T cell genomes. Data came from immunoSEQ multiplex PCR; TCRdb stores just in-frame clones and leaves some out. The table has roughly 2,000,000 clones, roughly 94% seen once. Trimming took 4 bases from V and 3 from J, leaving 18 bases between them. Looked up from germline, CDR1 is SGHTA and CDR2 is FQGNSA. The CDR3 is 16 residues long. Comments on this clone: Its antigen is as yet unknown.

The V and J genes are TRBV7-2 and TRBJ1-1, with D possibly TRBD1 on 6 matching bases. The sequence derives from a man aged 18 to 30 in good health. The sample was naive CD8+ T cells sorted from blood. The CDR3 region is CASSSDLGRGDTEAFF. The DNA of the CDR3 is TGTGCCAGCAGCTCGGACCTAGGGAGGGGGGACACTGAAGCTTTCTTT.